The sequence of this T cell receptor (beta chain) was determined in a study of early T cells in non-severe SARS-CoV-2 infection. Overall study: Alpha and beta chains were unpaired, from unsorted whole-blood bulk RNA.

Study-level results: Anti-spike CD8 responses were favored by VDJdb matching, which missed private and CD4 specificities.

The CDR3 covers 15 residues. J was trimmed by 5 bases and V by 4 bases; bases with no gene match: 8. Per the germline V gene, CDR1 is MGHRA and CDR2 is YSYEKL. Of note for this clonotype: The antigen is not known.

Researchers attached unique molecular identifiers to individual cDNA molecules. From the 5' RACE reads, TCRdb called clonotypes with MiXCR, one entry per CDR3 protein. The table lists over 45,000 distinct CDR3 sequences, approximately 10% of them singletons. V usage is TRBV4-1 and J usage is TRBJ2-3; 8 nucleotides align to TRBD1. Specimen: whole blood. This receptor was obtained from an adult who was a healthcare worker with PCR-confirmed SARS-CoV-2 infection or an uninfected control (not recorded which). For the CDR3, the DNA is TGCGCCAGCAGCCTAACCGGGACAGGTAGAGATACGCAGTATTTT. This sequence encodes CASSLTGTGRDTQYF.